The TCR beta chain under discussion was sequenced for a study of cytomegalovirus exposure and HLA in healthy donors. In regard to this clone: Antigen: not known.

The study, taken as a whole, reports: The availability of immune exposure information extended only to CMV serostatus. According to reports, the classifier identified cytomegalovirus status with high specificity and sensitivity. Later work found most CMV-associated TCR beta chains apparently HLA-restricted.

60 Vbeta and 13 Jbeta primers were used in PCR. Authors' processing steps: Unique TCR beta chains totaled some 78 million in a later count, with around 11 million of them shared. This table comes from immunoSEQ multiplex PCR, and its TCRdb copy is limited to in-frame clones, with some not included. From that table come the V and J calls and clone size; the DNA was used to work out D and trimming. The table includes roughly 120,000 clones, roughly 9% detected once. After removal of 0 bases from V and 2 bases from J, the junction contained 7 bases not matched to a gene. The CDR3 sequence is 16 residues long. Germline values: CDR1 SGDLS, CDR2 YYNGEE.

The sequencing sample was made of PBMCs. The chain couples TRBV9 to TRBJ2-5; 7 bases line up with TRBD1. The receptor was derived from a young man in good health and CMV-seronegative. The CDR3 protein is CASSVVSGTVQETQYF. The CDR3 bases are TGTGCCAGCAGCGTAGTTTCCGGGACAGTTCAAGAGACCCAGTACTTC.